Shown below are 10 T cell receptor beta chains from a single sample sequenced in a study of T cells in Graves' hyperthyroidism and ophthalmopathy. From RNA transcripts, TCR beta CDR3 regions were amplified. Using the HTBI primer set, a first-round RT-PCR was run on the TCR CDR3. One entry per CDR3 protein, called by TCRdb with MiXCR from the multiplex PCR reads. The data hold 550,000 to 600,000 distinct CDR3 sequences, with 13% to 15% observed a single time. Sequenced material: blood. Every receptor here comes from a woman aged 18-29 years with Graves' ophthalmopathy.

In its sample, this clonotype was seen many times. The chain recombines TRBV2 with TRBJ1-6, with D possibly being TRBD1 (5 bases). The CDR3 is 15 amino acids. Deletions cut 3 bases from V and 5 bases from J, with 11 bases between. Germline CDR1 is SNHLY and CDR2 is FYNNEI. The CDR3 sequence is CASSDWGRDNSPLHF. The CDR3, as DNA: TGTGCCAGCAGTGATTGGGGGAGGGATAATTCACCCCTCCACTTT.

This clonotype came up many times. This chain uses TRBV7-3 with TRBJ2-5, with a weak D call TRBD2 (6 bases). The CDR3 has 16 residues. V shed 2 bases and J shed 3 bases, with 16 bases lying between them. CDR1 and CDR2 from the germline V gene are SGHTA and FQGTGA. The DNA for the CDR3 is TGTGCCAGCAGCTTAGGGACTTCTCCTGAGGAAGAGACCCAGTACTTC. Encoded protein: CASSLGTSPEEETQYF.

The chain links TRBV19 to TRBJ2-2; 7 bases are a match to TRBD2. This CDR3 is built from 14 residues. Germline V gene lookup returns CDR1 LNHDA and CDR2 SQIVND (reference sequence). The trim removed 6 bases at V and 1 base at J, leaving 2 bases unmatched. The CDR3 DNA is TGTGCCAGTAGAGCGGGATGGAACACCGGGGAGCTGTTTTTT. It is translated as CASRAGWNTGELFF. The whole variable domain, filled in from reference TRBV19 and TRBJ2-2, reads DGGITQSPKYLFRKEGQNVTLSCEQNLNHDAMYWYRQDPGQGLRLIYYSQIVNDFQKGDIAEGYSVSREKKESFPLTVTSAQKNPTAFYLCASRAGWNTGELFFGEGSRLTVL.

This clonotype appeared a few times. This chain uses TRBV5-1 with TRBJ2-1; weak D call: TRBD1 (6 bases). CDR1 is SGHRS and CDR2 is YFSETQ in the germline V gene. V was trimmed by 2 bases and J by 7 bases, leaving 13 bases between them. This CDR3 comprises 14 residues. The CDR3 DNA reads as TGCGCCAGCAGCTTACAGGGTGAAGGGAATGAGCAGTTCTTC. The encoded protein is CASSLQGEGNEQFF.

Many counts were recorded for this clonotype. This chain connects TRBV20-1 to TRBJ2-7, with TRBD2 identical over 7 bases. The CDR3 runs 15 residues. Germline CDR1 reads DFQATT; CDR2 reads SNEGSKA (reference sequence). V gave up 6 bases and J gave up 0 bases; unmatched junction bases: 11. CDR3 protein: CSALKGTTISYEQYF. The CDR3 DNA follows: TGCAGTGCCCTTAAGGGGACTACAATCTCCTACGAGCAGTACTTC.

Ten or more counts support this clonotype. This sequence joins TRBV11-3 and TRBJ1-1, with D tentatively TRBD1 (5 bases). Trimming removed 5 bases at V and 1 base at J, with 17 bases between. This CDR3 has 16 residues. Germline values: CDR1 SGHNT, CDR2 YENEEA. The CDR3 region has the DNA TGTGCCAGCAGCGCAGGACAAGCCAAAGGGAACACTGAAGCTTTCTTT. It encodes CASSAGQAKGNTEAFF. The full variable domain, rest sourced from reference TRBV11-3 and TRBJ1-1, is EAGVVQSPRYKIIEKKQPVAFWCNPISGHNTLYWYLQNLGQGPELLIRYENEEAVDDSQLPKDRFSAERLKGVDSTLKIQPAELGDSAVYLCASSAGQAKGNTEAFFGQGTRLTVV.

This clonotype was counted at least ten times. V and J are TRBV28 and TRBJ2-7; TRBD2 matches 9 bases. The V gene end was trimmed by 2 bases and the J gene end by 3 bases; junction bases not matched to a gene: 5. Germline V gene lookup returns CDR1 MDHEN and CDR2 SYDVKM. CDR3 length: 15 residues. The CDR3 nucleotides read TGTGCCAGCAGTTTAGGGCTAGCGGGGAACTACGAGCAGTACTTC. This sequence encodes CASSLGLAGNYEQYF. Variable domain in full (rest from reference TRBV28 and TRBJ2-7): DVKVTQSSRYLVKRTGEKVFLECVQDMDHENMFWYRQDPGLGLRLIYFSYDVKMKEKGDIPEGYSVSREKKERFSLILESASTNQTSMYLCASSLGLAGNYEQYFGPGTRLTVT.

This clonotype was counted many times. V gene TRBV24-1 combines with J gene TRBJ2-1; either TRBD1 or TRBD2 may fit D (5 bases each). The V end lost 0 bases, the J end lost 8 bases, and 16 bases lay between the germline ends. This CDR3 has 16 amino acids. Germline V lookup: CDR1 KGHDR, CDR2 SFDVKD. Written as DNA, the CDR3 is TGTGCCACCAGTGATTTGGACGGGACGAGGGTCGATGAGCAGTTCTTC. Translated: CATSDLDGTRVDEQFF.

This clonotype has a count of ten or more. Written as DNA, the CDR3 is TGTGCCAGCAGCTTAGGATTGAGAGTTTACAATGAGCAGTTCTTC. It specifies CASSLGLRVYNEQFF. The chain links TRBV7-3 to TRBJ2-1; D gene uncertain. Looked up from germline, CDR1 is SGHTA and CDR2 is FQGTGA. V was trimmed by 2 bases and J by 4 bases, leaving 12 bases between them. This CDR3 is 15 amino acids long.

The chain couples TRBV7-9 to TRBJ1-3; weak D call: TRBD1 (5 bases). V was pared by 7 bases and J by 4 bases, with 29 bases between. The CDR3 is 19 amino acids. The germline CDR1 and CDR2 sequences are SEHNR and FQNEAQ (reference sequence). CDR3 DNA: TGTGCCAGCAACGCGGCGGTGGGGGAAAGTGGCAAGTGGGGAAACACCATATATTTT. This sequence encodes CASNAAVGESGKWGNTIYF.